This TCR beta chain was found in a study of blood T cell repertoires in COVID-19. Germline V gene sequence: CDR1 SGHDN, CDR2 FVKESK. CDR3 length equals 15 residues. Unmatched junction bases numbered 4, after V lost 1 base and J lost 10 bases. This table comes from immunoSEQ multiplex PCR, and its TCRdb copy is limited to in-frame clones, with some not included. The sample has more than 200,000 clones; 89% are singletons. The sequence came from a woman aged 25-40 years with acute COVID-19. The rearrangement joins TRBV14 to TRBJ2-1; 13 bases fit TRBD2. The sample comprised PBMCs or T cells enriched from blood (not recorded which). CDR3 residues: CASSQAGLAGAEQFF. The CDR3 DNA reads TGTGCCAGCAGCCAAGCAGGACTAGCGGGGGCAGAGCAGTTCTTC.